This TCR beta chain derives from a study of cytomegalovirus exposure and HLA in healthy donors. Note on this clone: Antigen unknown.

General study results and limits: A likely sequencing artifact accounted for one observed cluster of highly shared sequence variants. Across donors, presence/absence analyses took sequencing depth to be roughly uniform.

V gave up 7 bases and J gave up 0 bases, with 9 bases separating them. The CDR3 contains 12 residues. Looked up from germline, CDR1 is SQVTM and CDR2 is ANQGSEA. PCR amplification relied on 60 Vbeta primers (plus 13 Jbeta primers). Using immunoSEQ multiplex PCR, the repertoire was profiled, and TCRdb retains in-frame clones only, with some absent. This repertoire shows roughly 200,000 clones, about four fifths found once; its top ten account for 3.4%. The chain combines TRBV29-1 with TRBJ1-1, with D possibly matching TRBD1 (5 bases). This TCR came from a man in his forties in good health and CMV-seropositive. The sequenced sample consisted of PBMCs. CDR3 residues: CSADTLNTEAFF. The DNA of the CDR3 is TGCAGCGCGGACACGTTGAACACTGAAGCTTTCTTT.